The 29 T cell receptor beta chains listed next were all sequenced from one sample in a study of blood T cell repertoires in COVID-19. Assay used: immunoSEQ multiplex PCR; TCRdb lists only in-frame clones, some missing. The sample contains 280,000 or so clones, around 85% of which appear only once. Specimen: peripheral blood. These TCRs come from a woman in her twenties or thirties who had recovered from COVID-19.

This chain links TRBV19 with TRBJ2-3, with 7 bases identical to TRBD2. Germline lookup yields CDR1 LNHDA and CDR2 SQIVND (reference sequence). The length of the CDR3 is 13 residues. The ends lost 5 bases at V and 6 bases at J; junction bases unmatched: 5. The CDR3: CASSRAGLDTQYF. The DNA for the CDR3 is TGTGCCAGTAGTCGAGCGGGGTTGGATACGCAGTATTTT.

The CDR3 DNA follows: TGCGCCAGCAGCCAGAACGTCTGGGGGAGGCAAGAGACCCAGTACTTC. It encodes CASSQNVWGRQETQYF. V gene TRBV4-3 combines with J gene TRBJ2-5, with D tentatively TRBD2 (6 bases). Germline V gene data show CDR1 as LGHNA and CDR2 as YSLEER. This CDR3 region has 16 residues. Trimming removed 3 bases from V and 2 bases from J, with 16 bases in between.

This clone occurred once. Here the CDR3 DNA reads TGTGCCAGTAAGTCAGGTTCGATGAACACTGAAGCTTTCTTT. Translation: CASKSGSMNTEAFF. The V and J genes are TRBV19 and TRBJ1-1; D not certain. Germline CDR1 and CDR2: LNHDA and SQIVND (reference sequence). This CDR3 has 14 amino acids. V lost 7 bases, J lost 0 bases, and 12 bases lay in between.

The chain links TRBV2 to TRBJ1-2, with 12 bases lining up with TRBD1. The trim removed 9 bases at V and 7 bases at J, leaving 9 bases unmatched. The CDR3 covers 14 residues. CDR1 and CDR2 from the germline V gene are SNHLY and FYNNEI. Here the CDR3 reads CARDRGQGASGYTF. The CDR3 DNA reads TGTGCCAGAGACCGGGGACAGGGGGCTAGTGGCTACACCTTC.

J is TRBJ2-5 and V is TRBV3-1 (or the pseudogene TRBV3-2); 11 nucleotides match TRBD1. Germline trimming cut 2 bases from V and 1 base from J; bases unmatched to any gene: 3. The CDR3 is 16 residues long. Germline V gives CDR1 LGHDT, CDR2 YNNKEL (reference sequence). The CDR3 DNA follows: TGTGCCAGCAGCCAAAAGGACAGGGGGCGCCAAGAGACCCAGTACTTC. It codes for CASSQKDRGRQETQYF.

The CDR3 loop reads CAWSFKGAYAFF. DNA for the CDR3: TGTGCCTGGAGTTTCAAGGGGGCCTACGCTTTCTTT. This chain joins TRBV30 and TRBJ1-1; 7 bases are a match to TRBD1. This CDR3 spans 12 amino acids. Unmatched junction bases numbered 8, after V lost 2 bases and J lost 11 bases. Germline CDR1 reads GTSNPN; CDR2 reads SVGIG (reference sequence). Full variable domain (remainder filled in from reference TRBV30 and TRBJ1-1): SQTIHQWPATLVQPVGSPLSLECTVEGTSNPNLYWYRQAAGRGLQLLFYSVGIGQISSEVPQNLSASRPQDRQFILSSKKLLLSDSGFYLCAWSFKGAYAFFGQGTRLTVV.

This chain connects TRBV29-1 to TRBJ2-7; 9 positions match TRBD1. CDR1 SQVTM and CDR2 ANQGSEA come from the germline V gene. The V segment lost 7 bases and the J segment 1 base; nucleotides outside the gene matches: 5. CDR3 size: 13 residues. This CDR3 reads CSAWTGDSYEQYF. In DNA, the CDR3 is TGCAGCGCTTGGACAGGGGATTCCTACGAGCAGTACTTC.

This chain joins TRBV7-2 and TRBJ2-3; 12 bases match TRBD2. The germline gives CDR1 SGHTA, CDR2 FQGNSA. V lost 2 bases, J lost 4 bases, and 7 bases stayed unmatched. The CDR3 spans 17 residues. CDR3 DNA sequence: TGTGCCAGCAGCTTAAGCCCGCTAGCGGGGGGGTCAGATACGCAGTATTTT. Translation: CASSLSPLAGGSDTQYF.

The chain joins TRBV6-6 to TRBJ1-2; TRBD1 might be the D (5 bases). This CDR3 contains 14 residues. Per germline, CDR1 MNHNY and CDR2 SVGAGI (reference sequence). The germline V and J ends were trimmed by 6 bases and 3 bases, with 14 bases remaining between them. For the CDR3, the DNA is TGTGCCAGCAGACAACCGGGACTGCACTATGGCTACACCTTC. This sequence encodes CASRQPGLHYGYTF.

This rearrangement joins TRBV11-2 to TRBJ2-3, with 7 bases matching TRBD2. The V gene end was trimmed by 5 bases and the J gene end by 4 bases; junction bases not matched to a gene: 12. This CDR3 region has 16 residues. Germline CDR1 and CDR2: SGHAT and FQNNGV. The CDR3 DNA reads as TGTGCCAGCAGCCCCCAAGGAGCGGGACTCGCAGATACGCAGTATTTT. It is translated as CASSPQGAGLADTQYF.

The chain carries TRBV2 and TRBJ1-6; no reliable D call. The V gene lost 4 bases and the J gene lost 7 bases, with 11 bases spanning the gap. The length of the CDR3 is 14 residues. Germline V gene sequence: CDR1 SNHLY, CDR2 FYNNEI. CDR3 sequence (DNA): TGTGCCAGCAGTGCGGTTACAGTCAATTCACCCCTCCACTTT. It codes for CASSAVTVNSPLHF.

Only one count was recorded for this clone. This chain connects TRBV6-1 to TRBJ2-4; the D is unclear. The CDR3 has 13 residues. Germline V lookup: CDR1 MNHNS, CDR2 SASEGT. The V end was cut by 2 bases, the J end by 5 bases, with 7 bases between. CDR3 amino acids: CASSEPVQNIQYF. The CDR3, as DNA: TGTGCCAGCAGTGAACCAGTGCAAAACATTCAGTACTTC.

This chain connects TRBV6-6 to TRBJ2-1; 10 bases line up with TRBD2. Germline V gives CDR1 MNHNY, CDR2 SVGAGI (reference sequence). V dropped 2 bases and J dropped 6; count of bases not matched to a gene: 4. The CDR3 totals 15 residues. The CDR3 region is CASSYRAGGSNEQFF. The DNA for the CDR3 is TGTGCCAGCAGTTACAGAGCGGGAGGGTCCAATGAGCAGTTCTTC.

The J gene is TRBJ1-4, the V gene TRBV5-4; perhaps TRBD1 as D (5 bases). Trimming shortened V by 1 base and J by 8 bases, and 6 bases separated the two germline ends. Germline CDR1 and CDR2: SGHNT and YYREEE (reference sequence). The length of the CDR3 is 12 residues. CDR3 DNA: TGTGCCAGCAGCTTGACAGGCGAAAAACTGTTTTTT. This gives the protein CASSLTGEKLFF.

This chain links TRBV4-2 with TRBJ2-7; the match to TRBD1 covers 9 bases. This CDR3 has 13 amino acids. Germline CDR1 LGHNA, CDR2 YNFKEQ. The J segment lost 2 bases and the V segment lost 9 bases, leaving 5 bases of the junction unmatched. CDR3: CARERTGAYEQYF. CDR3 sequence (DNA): TGTGCCAGAGAACGGACAGGGGCCTACGAGCAGTACTTC.

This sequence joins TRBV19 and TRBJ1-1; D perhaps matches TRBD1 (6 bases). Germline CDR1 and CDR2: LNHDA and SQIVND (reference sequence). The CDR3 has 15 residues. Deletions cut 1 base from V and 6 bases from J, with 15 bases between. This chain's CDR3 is CASSIAQGMTAEAFF. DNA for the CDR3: TGTGCCAGTAGTATAGCTCAGGGGATGACCGCTGAAGCTTTCTTT.

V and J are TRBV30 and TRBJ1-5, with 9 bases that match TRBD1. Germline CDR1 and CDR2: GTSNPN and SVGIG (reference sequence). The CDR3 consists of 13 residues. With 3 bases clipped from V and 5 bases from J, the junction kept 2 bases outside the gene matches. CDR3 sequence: CAWSRDRDQPQHF. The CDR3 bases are TGTGCCTGGAGCCGGGACAGGGATCAGCCCCAGCATTTT.

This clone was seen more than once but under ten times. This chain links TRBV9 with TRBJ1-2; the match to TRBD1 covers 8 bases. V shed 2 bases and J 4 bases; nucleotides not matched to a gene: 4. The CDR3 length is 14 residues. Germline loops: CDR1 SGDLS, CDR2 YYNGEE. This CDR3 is CASSVGQDGYGYTF. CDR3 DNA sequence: TGTGCCAGCAGCGTGGGACAGGACGGCTATGGCTACACCTTC.

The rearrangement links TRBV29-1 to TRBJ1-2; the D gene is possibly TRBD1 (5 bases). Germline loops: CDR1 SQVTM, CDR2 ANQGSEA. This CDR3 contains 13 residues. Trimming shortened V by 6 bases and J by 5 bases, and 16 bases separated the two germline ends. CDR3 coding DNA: TGCAGCGTGGGGGAGAGGGGACTTTATGGCTACACCTTC. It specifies CSVGERGLYGYTF.

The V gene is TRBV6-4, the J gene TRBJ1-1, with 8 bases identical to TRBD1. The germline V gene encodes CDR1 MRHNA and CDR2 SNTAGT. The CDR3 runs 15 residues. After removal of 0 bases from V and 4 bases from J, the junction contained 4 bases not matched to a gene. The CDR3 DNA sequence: TGTGCCAGCAGTGACTCGAGGGACAGGAGCACTGAAGCTTTCTTT. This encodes CASSDSRDRSTEAFF.

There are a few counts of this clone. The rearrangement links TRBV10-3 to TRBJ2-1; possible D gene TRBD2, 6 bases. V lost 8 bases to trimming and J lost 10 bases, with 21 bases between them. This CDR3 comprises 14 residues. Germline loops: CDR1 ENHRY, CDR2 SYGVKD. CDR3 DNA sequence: TGTGCCATCCGGGCGGACGGGAGTTCCCGCGAGCAGTTCTTC. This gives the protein CAIRADGSSREQFF.

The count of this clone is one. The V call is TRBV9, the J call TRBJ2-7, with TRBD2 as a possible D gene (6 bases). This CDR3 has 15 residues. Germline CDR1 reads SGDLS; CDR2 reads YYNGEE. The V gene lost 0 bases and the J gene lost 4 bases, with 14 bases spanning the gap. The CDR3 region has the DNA TGTGCCAGCAGCGTAGGGGGTAGCGGAGCTTACGAGCAGTACTTC. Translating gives CASSVGGSGAYEQYF.

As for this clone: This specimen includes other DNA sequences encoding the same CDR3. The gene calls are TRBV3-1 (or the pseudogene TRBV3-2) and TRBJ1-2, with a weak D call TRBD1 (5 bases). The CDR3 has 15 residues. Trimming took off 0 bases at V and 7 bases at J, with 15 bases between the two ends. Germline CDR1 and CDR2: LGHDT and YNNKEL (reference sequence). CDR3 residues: CASSQDRGDGGGYTF. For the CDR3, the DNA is TGTGCCAGCAGCCAAGATCGGGGGGACGGGGGTGGCTACACCTTC.

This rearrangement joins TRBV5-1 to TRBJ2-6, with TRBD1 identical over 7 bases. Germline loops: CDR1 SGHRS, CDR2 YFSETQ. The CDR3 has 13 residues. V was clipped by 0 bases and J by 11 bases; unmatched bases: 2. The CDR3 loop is CASSLGQGDVLTF. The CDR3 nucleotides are TGCGCCAGCAGCTTGGGCCAGGGGGACGTCCTGACTTTC.

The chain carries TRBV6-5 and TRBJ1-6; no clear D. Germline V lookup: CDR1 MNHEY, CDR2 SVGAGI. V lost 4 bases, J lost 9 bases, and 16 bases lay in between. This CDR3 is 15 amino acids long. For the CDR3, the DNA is TGTGCCAGCAGTTCGTCACCCCTCCCAGTTTCACCCCTCCACTTT. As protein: CASSSSPLPVSPLHF.

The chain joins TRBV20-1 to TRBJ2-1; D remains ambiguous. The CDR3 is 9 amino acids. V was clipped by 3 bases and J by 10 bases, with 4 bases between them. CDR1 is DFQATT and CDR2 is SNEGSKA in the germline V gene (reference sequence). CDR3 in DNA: TGCAGTGCTAGCCAGGAGCAGTTCTTC. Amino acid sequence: CSASQEQFF.

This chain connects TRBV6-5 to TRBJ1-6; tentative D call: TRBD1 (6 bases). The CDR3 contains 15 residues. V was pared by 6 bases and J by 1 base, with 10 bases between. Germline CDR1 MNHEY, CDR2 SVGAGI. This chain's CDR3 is CASRSTGSYNSPLHF. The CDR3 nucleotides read TGTGCCAGCAGGTCCACAGGGTCCTATAATTCACCCCTCCACTTT.

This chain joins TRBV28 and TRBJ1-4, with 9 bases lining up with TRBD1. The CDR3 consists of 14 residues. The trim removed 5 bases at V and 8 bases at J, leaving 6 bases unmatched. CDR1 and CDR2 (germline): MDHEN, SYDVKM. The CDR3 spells CASSPHRGREKLFF. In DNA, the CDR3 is TGTGCCAGCAGTCCTCACAGGGGGCGAGAAAAACTGTTTTTT.

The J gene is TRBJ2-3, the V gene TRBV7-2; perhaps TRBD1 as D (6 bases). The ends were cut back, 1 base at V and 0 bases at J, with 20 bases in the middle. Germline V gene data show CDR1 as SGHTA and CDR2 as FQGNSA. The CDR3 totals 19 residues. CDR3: CASSLVLRGTLPSTDTQYF. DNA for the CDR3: TGTGCCAGCAGCTTAGTTCTTAGAGGGACATTACCTAGCACAGATACGCAGTATTTT.